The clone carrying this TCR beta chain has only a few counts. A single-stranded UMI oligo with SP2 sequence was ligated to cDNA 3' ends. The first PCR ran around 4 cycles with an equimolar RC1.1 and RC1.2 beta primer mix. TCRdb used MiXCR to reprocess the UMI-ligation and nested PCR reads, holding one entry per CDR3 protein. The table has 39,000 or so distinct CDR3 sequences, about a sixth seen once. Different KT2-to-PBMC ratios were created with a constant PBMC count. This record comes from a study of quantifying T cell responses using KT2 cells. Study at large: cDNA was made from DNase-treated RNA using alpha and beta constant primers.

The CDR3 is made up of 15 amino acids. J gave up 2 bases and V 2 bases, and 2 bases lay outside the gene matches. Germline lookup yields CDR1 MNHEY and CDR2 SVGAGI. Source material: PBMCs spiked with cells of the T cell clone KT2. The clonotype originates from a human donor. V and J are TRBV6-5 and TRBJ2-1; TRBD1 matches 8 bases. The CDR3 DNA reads TGTGCCAGCAGTTACGACAGGGGCCCCTACAATGAGCAGTTCTTC. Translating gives CASSYDRGPYNEQFF.